The present T cell receptor beta chain was sequenced within a study of T cell responses to AZD1222 COVID-19 vaccine. Overall study results and limits: Close to half of all spike-specific TCRs reportedly target regions of the variants that are unmutated. It should be noted that donors were predominantly white British and more often female, and clonal diversity was possibly underestimated.

Libraries were prepared by immunoSEQ multiplex PCR; TCRdb keeps only in-frame clonotypes and omits some of them. The sample includes around 130,000 clones, roughly nine tenths of them seen just once. As concerns this clone: Its antigen is not known.

The CDR3 length is 13 residues. Germline V gene data show CDR1 as LGHDT and CDR2 as YNNKEL (reference sequence). V was clipped by 7 bases and J by 5 bases, with 13 bases between them. The genes are TRBV3-1 (or the pseudogene TRBV3-2) and TRBJ2-3, with no clear D. Sequenced material: peripheral blood, taken 28 days after the second AZD1222 dose. The receptor comes from an adult who received the AZD1222 COVID-19 vaccine. This CDR3 is CASTLMGVDTQYF. The DNA for the CDR3 is TGTGCCAGCACCTTGATGGGCGTAGATACGCAGTATTTT.